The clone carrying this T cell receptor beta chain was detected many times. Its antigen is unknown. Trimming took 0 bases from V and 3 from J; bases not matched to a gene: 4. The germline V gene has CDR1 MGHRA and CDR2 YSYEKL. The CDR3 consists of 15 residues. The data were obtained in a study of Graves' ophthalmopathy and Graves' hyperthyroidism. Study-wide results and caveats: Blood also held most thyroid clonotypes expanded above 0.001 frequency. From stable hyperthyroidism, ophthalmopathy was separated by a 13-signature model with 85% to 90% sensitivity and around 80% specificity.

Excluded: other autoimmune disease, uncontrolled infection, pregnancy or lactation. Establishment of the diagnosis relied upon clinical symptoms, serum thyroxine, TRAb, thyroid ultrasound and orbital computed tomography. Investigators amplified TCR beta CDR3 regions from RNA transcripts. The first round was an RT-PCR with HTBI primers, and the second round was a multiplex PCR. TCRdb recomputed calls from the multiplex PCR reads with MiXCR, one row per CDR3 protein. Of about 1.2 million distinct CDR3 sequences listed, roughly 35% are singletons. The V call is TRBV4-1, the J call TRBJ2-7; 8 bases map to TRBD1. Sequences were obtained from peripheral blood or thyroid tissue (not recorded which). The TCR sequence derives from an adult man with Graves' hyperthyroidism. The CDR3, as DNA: TGCGCCAGCAGCCAAGAGGACAGGGAAGTCTACGAGCAGTACTTC. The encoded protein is CASSQEDREVYEQYF.